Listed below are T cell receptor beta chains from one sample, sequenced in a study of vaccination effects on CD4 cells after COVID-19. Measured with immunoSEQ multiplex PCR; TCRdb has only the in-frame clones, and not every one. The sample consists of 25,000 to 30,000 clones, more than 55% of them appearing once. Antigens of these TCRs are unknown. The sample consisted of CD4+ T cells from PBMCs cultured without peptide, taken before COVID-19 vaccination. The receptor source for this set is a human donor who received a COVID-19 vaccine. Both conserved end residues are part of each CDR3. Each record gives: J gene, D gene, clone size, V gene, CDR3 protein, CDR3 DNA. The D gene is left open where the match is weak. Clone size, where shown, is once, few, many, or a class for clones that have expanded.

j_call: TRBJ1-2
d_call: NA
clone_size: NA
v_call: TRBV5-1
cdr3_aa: CASSLSSNYGYTF
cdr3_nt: TGCGCCAGCAGCTTGTCCAGTAACTATGGCTACACCTTC

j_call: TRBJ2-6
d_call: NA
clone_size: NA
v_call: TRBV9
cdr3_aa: CASTPTASGANVLTF
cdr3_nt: TGTGCCAGCACCCCCACGGCTTCCGGGGCCAACGTCCTGACTTTC

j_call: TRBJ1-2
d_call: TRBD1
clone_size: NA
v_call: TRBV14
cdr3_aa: CASSQGDSFNYGYTF
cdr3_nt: TGTGCCAGCAGCCAAGGGGACAGTTTTAACTATGGCTACACCTTC

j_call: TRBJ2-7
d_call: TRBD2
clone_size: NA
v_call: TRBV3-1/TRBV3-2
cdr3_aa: CASSLSGGSYEQYF
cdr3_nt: TGTGCCAGCAGCCTTAGCGGGGGAAGTTACGAGCAGTACTTC

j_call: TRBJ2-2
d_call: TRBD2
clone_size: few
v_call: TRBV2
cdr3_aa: CASGTSGVVGGELFF
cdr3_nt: TGTGCCAGTGGGACTAGCGGGGTCGTCGGCGGGGAGCTGTTTTTT

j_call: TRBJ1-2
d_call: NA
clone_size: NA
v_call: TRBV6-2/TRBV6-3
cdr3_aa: CASSLPGSGSYGYTF
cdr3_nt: TGTGCCAGCAGTCTGCCGGGGTCGGGATCCTATGGCTACACCTTC

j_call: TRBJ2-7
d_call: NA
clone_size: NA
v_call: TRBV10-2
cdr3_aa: CASSMVGDSYEQYF
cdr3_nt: TGCGCCAGCAGTATGGTAGGGGACTCCTACGAGCAGTACTTC

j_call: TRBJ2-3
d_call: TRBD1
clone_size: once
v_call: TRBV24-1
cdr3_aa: CATSDPTGLHDADTQYF
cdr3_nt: TGTGCCACCAGTGACCCGACAGGGCTTCACGATGCAGATACGCAGTATTTT

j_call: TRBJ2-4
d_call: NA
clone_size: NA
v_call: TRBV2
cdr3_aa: CASSVGDIQYF
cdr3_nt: TGTGCCAGCAGTGTAGGCGACATTCAGTACTTC

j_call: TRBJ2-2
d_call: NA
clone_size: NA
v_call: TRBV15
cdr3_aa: CATSWGALGRELFF
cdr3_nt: TGTGCCACCAGCTGGGGGGCCTTAGGTCGGGAGCTGTTTTTT

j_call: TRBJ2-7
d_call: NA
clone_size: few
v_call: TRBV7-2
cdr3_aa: CASSLSYEQYF
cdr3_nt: TGTGCCAGCAGCTTGAGCTACGAGCAGTACTTC

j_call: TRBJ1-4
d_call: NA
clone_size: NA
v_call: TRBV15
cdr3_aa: CATSRDKGNNEKLFF
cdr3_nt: TGTGCCACCAGCAGAGATAAGGGGAATAATGAAAAACTGTTTTTT

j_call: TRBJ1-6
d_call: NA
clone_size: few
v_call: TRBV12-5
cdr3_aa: CASAKTLRQHNSPLHF
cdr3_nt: TGTGCTAGTGCCAAAACCCTAAGACAGCATAATTCACCCCTCCACTTT

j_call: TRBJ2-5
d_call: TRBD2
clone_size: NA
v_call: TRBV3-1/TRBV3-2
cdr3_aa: CASSQPAGGETQYF
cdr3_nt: TGTGCCAGCAGCCAACCAGCGGGAGGGGAGACCCAGTACTTC

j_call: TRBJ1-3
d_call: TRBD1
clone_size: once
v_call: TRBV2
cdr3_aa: CASRPGQGLVAGNTIYF
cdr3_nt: TGTGCCAGCAGACCGGGACAGGGACTCGTGGCTGGAAACACCATATATTTT

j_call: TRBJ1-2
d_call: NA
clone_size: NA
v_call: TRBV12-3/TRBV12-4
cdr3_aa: CASSLGGISGYTF
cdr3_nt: TGTGCCAGCAGTTTGGGGGGTATTAGTGGCTACACCTTC

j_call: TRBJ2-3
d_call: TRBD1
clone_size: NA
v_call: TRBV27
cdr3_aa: CASSVRQGGTDTQYF
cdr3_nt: TGTGCCAGCAGTGTAAGACAGGGGGGCACAGATACGCAGTATTTT

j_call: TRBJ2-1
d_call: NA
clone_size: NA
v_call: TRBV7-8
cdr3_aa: CASSLGPRYNEQFF
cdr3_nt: TGTGCCAGCAGCTTAGGCCCCCGCTACAATGAGCAGTTCTTC

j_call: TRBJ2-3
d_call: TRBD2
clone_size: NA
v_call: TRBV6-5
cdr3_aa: CASSYSSGLGDTQYF
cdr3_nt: TGTGCCAGCAGTTACTCTTCGGGACTAGGAGATACGCAGTATTTT

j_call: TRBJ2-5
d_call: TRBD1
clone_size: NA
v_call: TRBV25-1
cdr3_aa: CASSGNRGRYIGETQYF
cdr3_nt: TGTGCCAGCAGCGGGAACAGGGGCCGCTACATAGGGGAGACCCAGTACTTC

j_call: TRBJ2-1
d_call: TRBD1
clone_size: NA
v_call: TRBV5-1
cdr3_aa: CASSSGTGGVYNEQFF
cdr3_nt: TGCGCCAGCAGCTCTGGGACAGGGGGGGTCTACAATGAGCAGTTCTTC

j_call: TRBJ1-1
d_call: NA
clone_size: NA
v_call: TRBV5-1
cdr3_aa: CASSFVGDGTEAFF
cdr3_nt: TGCGCCAGCAGCTTCGTGGGGGATGGCACTGAAGCTTTCTTT

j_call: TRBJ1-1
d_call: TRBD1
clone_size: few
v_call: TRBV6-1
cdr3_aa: CASSEFNRGREAFF
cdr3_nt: TGTGCCAGCAGTGAATTCAACAGGGGTCGTGAAGCTTTCTTT

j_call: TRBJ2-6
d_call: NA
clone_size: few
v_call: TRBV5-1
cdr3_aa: CASSLDLGMSGANVLTF
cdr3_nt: TGCGCCAGCAGCTTGGATTTAGGGATGTCTGGGGCCAACGTCCTGACTTTC

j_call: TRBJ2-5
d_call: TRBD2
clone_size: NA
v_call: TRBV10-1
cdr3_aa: CASSVLAGVQETQYF
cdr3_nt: TGCGCCAGCAGTGTCTTAGCGGGAGTCCAGGAGACCCAGTACTTC

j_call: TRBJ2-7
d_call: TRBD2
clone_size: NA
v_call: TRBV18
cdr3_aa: CASSPQSGGGVGAYEQYF
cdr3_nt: TGTGCCAGCTCACCGCAATCTGGTGGGGGGGTGGGAGCTTACGAGCAGTACTTC

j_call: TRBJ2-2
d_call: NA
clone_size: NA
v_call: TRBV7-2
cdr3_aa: CASSLEGNTGELFF
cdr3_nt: TGTGCCAGCAGCTTAGAAGGGAACACCGGGGAGCTGTTTTTT

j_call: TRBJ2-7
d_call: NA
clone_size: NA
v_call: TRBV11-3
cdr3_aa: CASSLGPIYEQYF
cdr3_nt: TGTGCCAGCAGCTTAGGGCCCATCTACGAGCAGTACTTC

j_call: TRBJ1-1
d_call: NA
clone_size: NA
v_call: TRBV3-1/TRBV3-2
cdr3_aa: CASSPWTENTEAFF
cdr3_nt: TGTGCCAGCAGCCCCTGGACAGAGAACACTGAAGCTTTCTTT

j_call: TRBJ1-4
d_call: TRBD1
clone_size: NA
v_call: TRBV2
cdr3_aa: CASRERQGGEKLFF
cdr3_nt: TGTGCCAGCAGGGAAAGACAGGGGGGTGAAAAACTGTTTTTT

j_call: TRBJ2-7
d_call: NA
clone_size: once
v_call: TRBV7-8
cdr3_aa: CASSLLKGVQVSYEQYF
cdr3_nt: TGTGCCAGCAGCTTATTGAAGGGGGTGCAAGTCTCCTACGAGCAGTACTTC

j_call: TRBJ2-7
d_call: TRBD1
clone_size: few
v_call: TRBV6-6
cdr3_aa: CASIDRGSSYEQYF
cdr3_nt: TGTGCCAGCATAGACAGGGGTTCTTCGTACGAGCAGTACTTC

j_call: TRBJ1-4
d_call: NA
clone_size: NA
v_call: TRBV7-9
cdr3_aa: CASSYDRATNEKLFF
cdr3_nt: TGTGCCAGCAGCTATGACCGAGCAACTAATGAAAAACTGTTTTTT

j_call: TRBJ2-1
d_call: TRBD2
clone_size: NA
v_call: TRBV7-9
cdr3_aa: CASSLRGGVNNEQFF
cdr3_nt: TGTGCCAGCAGCCTGCGGGGGGGCGTAAACAATGAGCAGTTCTTC

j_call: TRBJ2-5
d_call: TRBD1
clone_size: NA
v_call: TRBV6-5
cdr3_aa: CASRDSGGQETQYF
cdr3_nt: TGTGCCAGCAGGGATTCAGGGGGCCAAGAGACCCAGTACTTC

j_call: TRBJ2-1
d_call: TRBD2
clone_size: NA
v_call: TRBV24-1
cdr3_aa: CATSGAAGGEQFF
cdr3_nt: TGTGCCACCAGTGGGGCCGCGGGAGGGGAGCAGTTCTTC

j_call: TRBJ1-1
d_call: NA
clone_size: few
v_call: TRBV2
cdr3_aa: CASSTMNTEAFF
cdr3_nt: TGTGCCAGCAGTACCATGAACACTGAAGCTTTCTTT

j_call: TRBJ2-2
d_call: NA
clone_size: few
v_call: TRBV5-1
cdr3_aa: CASSWRGVNTGELFF
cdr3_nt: TGCGCCAGCAGCTGGAGGGGGGTGAACACCGGGGAGCTGTTTTTT

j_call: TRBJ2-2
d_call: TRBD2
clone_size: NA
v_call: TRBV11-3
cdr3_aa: CASSLGEGNTGELFF
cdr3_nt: TGTGCCAGCAGCTTAGGGGAGGGAAACACCGGGGAGCTGTTTTTT

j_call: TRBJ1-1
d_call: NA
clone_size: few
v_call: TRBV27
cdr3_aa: CASRLPGLPGVNTEAFF
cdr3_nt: TGTGCCAGCAGGCTCCCCGGGCTCCCCGGGGTGAACACTGAAGCTTTCTTT

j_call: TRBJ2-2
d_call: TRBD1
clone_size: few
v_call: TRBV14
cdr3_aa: CASSQGATGIGGELFF
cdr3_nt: TGTGCCAGCAGCCAAGGTGCGACAGGGATAGGAGGGGAGCTGTTTTTT

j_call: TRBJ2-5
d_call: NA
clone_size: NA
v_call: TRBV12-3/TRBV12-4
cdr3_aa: CASRRGLQETQYF
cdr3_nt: TGTGCCAGCAGGAGGGGACTTCAAGAGACCCAGTACTTC

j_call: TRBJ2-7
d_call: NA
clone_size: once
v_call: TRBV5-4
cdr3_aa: CASSLRDGGYEQYF
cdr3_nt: TGTGCCAGCAGCTTAAGGGACGGTGGCTACGAGCAGTACTTC

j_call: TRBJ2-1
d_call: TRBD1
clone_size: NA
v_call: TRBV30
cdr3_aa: CAWSLQGAVNEQFF
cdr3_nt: TGTGCCTGGAGCCTACAGGGGGCGGTCAATGAGCAGTTCTTC